This TCR beta chain was retrieved from a study of beta chain features in type 1 diabetes. Whole-study results and caveats: For Type 1 diabetes patients, all four CD4+ subsets carried TCRB CDR3s that were moderately but significantly shorter. Any HLA-type effect on TCRB rearrangement remained unresolved here.

One heparinised draw, averaging roughly 0.12 L, was taken per donor. Sequencing targeted expressed TCRB transcripts, as all isolated RNA had been reverse transcribed. Clones were read by immunoSEQ multiplex PCR, and TCRdb kept only the in-frame ones, dropping some. The data contain 300,000 to 450,000 clones, 8.5% to 10% of them singletons. The CDR3 extends over 14 amino acids. Trimming cost V 4 bases and J 10 bases; bases outside gene matches: 9. Germline V gene sequence: CDR1 SNHLY, CDR2 FYNNEI. This clone turned up a few times. What it binds is unknown. The sample was central memory CD4+ T cells from blood. The clonotype was recovered from a man aged 25 to 40 with type 1 diabetes. This rearrangement joins TRBV2 to TRBJ2-1, with TRBD1 identical over 8 bases. CDR3 region: CASSGTGPDGEQFF. The CDR3 bases are TGTGCCAGCAGTGGGACAGGGCCCGATGGGGAGCAGTTCTTC.